This T cell receptor beta chain was obtained from a study of cytomegalovirus exposure and HLA in healthy donors. Study background: In an earlier analysis, 95 million to 140 million unique TCR beta sequences were found from 150 million to 200 million T cells. There were tens of millions of unique TCRs (from HLA-typed donors) in an early data release. Regarding the study as a whole: What was likely a sequencing artifact was a cluster of highly shared sequence variants. Previous analysis showed most TCR beta V segments were productive about 90% or about 30% of the time.

Researchers ran the PCR with 60 Vbeta and 13 Jbeta primers. The repertoire was sequenced with immunoSEQ multiplex PCR; TCRdb's copy has only in-frame clones and lacks some. This sample has about 170,000 clones, with over 75% found just once. Note on this clone: What it recognizes is unknown.

From germline, CDR1 is LNHDA and CDR2 SQIVND (reference sequence). V dropped 5 bases and J dropped 5; count of bases not matched to a gene: 12. There are 18 residues in the CDR3. The receptor comes from a female donor in good health and CMV-seronegative. The chain recombines TRBV19 with TRBJ2-1, with TRBD2 matching over 13 bases. Input material: PBMCs. The CDR3 protein is CASSLTRLAGGPDNEQFF. For the CDR3, the DNA is TGTGCCAGTAGTTTAACTCGACTAGCGGGGGGCCCGGACAATGAGCAGTTCTTC.